Listed below are T cell receptor beta chains from one sample, sequenced in a study of blood T cell repertoires in COVID-19. The table came from immunoSEQ multiplex PCR; TCRdb's copy has only in-frame clones and leaves some out. The sample has around 120,000 clones; 75% to 90% are singletons. Sequenced input: peripheral blood. All receptors derive from an older woman with acute or convalescent COVID-19. CDR3s include the opening cysteine and the closing phenylalanine or tryptophan. Fields, in order: V gene, clone size, J gene, CDR3 protein. The size entry is marked missing in some rows and otherwise reads once, few, many or a size class.

TRBV7-2	few	TRBJ1-2	CASRFQTGSGWVGYTF
TRBV18	-	TRBJ2-1	CASSPPVQGAGYEQFF
TRBV9	-	TRBJ1-2	CASSVTGDGYTF
TRBV4-1	-	TRBJ1-2	CASSQGWGAFEQGANYGYTF
TRBV6-5	-	TRBJ1-2	CASSYRFGQGGYGYTF
TRBV27	-	TRBJ2-2	CASSTSGGTNTGELFF
TRBV11-2	-	TRBJ2-4	CASSSTGKNIQYF
TRBV19	once	TRBJ1-5	CASSSTPGEGQPQHF
TRBV5-1	-	TRBJ2-5	CASSHNSGGLSQETQYF
TRBV5-4	-	TRBJ1-4	CASSVGGATNEKLFF
TRBV3-1/TRBV3-2	-	TRBJ2-1	CASSFLAGGTYNEQFF
TRBV11-2	-	TRBJ2-3	CASSPSADLGTDTQYF
TRBV28	-	TRBJ1-4	CASRPGGTEYEKLFF
TRBV7-3	once	TRBJ1-1	CASSPQGVGTEAFF
TRBV19	-	TRBJ1-5	CASSMRPGNQPQHF
TRBV7-9	-	TRBJ1-5	CASSLGTGDQPQHF
TRBV3-1/TRBV3-2	-	TRBJ2-7	CASSPQLAGLEQYF
TRBV28	-	TRBJ2-3	CAIPPPRLAGGLKRGTDTQYF
TRBV2	once	TRBJ2-7	CASSSRPLSYEQYF
TRBV5-5	-	TRBJ2-1	CASSLTSGVSSYNEQFF
TRBV29-1	-	TRBJ1-1	CSVEQGGTEAFF
TRBV28	-	TRBJ1-5	CASSFPGTGSNQPQHF
TRBV6-5	-	TRBJ2-2	CASTSDRPRTGELFF
TRBV29-1	-	TRBJ1-2	CSGGQGGPYGYTF
TRBV6-5	-	TRBJ1-3	CASSPRGYGNTIYF
TRBV28	-	TRBJ1-2	CASRTGQSRNYGYTF
TRBV19	-	TRBJ2-2	CASMGTSRGTGELFF
TRBV28	few	TRBJ1-2	CASSLSTGRYYGYTF
TRBV5-6	-	TRBJ1-5	CASSSVSTGMGNQPQHF
TRBV19	-	TRBJ1-1	CASSIAVSNTEAFF
TRBV5-1	once	TRBJ1-6	CASSLEQLNSPLHF
TRBV12-3/TRBV12-4	-	TRBJ1-3	CASSPSVYTIYF
TRBV5-5	once	TRBJ1-2	CASSSDHQRGRAGYTF
TRBV7-9	-	TRBJ1-2	CASSVPPGQGAYGYTF
TRBV12-3/TRBV12-4	-	TRBJ1-1	CASSEGLNTEAFF
TRBV27	-	TRBJ1-1	CASSSDRGPLTEAFF
TRBV28	-	TRBJ2-2	CASNPGGTHTGELFF
TRBV19	-	TRBJ2-3	CASSIHKSGEGDTQYF
TRBV25-1	-	TRBJ2-6	CASSAYRTSGANVLTF
TRBV29-1	-	TRBJ1-2	CSVESGVYTF
TRBV2	once	TRBJ1-5	CASSTDRVNQPQHF
TRBV11-3	-	TRBJ2-3	CASSLLAGTSTDTQYF
TRBV5-1	-	TRBJ2-5	CASSLYGGETQYF
TRBV7-9	-	TRBJ2-2	CASSLRTDGELFF
TRBV18	few	TRBJ1-1	CASSRDGGGSTEAFF
TRBV23-1	-	TRBJ2-5	CASSRGSSGGAKETQYF
TRBV7-9	-	TRBJ2-2	CASSFLGTGAGELFF
TRBV6-5	-	TRBJ1-5	CASSYSEPRGQPQHF
TRBV6-1	-	TRBJ1-6	CASSDPGQGDNSPLHF
TRBV9	-	TRBJ1-2	CASSEPPTGVDYGYTF
TRBV19	-	TRBJ2-1	CASTVIAGGPLSINEQFF
TRBV6-5	-	TRBJ1-1	CASNRVWTEAFF
TRBV2	-	TRBJ2-5	CASSGRGGEKTQYF